This note documents a single T cell receptor (beta chain) sequence. CDR3 and TCR beta VDJ profiling relied on genomic DNA as the template. Via MiXCR, TCRdb re-called the reads, giving one row per CDR3 protein. The profile shows about 270,000 distinct CDR3 sequences, approximately 57% of them singletons. The sample belongs to a study of CD8+CD57+ T cells in acquired aplastic anemia. Trimming left V 9 bases short and J 2 bases short, with 17 bases between. Looked up from germline, CDR1 is SGHTA and CDR2 is FQGNSA. The CDR3 contains 14 residues. Material: sorted CD4+, CD8+, or CD8+CD57+ T cells (not recorded which) from PBMCs. The clonotype comes from a human donor with severe aplastic anemia or a healthy control (not recorded which). This chain uses TRBV7-2 with TRBJ2-7, with D perhaps being TRBD1 or TRBD2 (5 bases each). The CDR3 spells CASSDWDGAYEQYF. CDR3 DNA: TGTGCCAGTAGCGACTGGGACGGCGCCTACGAGCAGTACTTC.